These 5 T cell receptor beta chains originate from one sample sequenced in a study of shared T cell receptors in the human thymus. Clones were read by immunoSEQ multiplex PCR, and TCRdb kept only the in-frame ones, dropping some. This table has hundreds of thousands of clones, approximately 87% appearing once. These data also formed part of another study, on human thymus T cells.

Sequenced: thymocytes. Source of these receptors: a boy under two years old with a congenital heart defect.

CDR3 protein: CATSDRGTDTQYF. The CDR3 region has the DNA TGTGCCACCTCGGACAGGGGCACAGATACGCAGTATTTT. This sequence joins TRBV27 and TRBJ2-3; 8 bases match TRBD1. Germline V lookup: CDR1 MNHEY, CDR2 SMNVEV (reference sequence). This CDR3 has 13 amino acids. V lost 10 bases to trimming and J lost 1 base; unmatched junction nucleotides: 4.

V and J are TRBV6-5 and TRBJ2-5; TRBD2 matches at 8 bases. The CDR3 is 14 amino acids. V gave up 4 bases and J gave up 4 bases; unmatched junction bases: 5. CDR1 MNHEY and CDR2 SVGAGI come from the germline V gene. The CDR3 DNA follows: TGTGCCAGCAGTTCCGGACTAGCTCGAGAGACCCAGTACTTC. As protein: CASSSGLARETQYF.

CDR3 sequence reads: CASSTGTSAYYEQYF. CDR3 sequence (DNA): TGTGCCAGCAGCACGGGGACTAGCGCCTACTACGAGCAGTACTTC. V is TRBV11-2 and J is TRBJ2-7; TRBD2 matches at 10 bases. The CDR3 length is 15 residues. The V segment lost 5 bases and the J segment 3 bases; nucleotides outside the gene matches: 7. The V gene's germline CDR1 is SGHAT and CDR2 FQNNGV.

The chain recombines TRBV6-1 with TRBJ2-5; D might be TRBD2 (5 bases). Trimming stripped 2 bases from V and 1 base from J, with 14 bases between. Germline V CDR1 and CDR2: MNHNS, SASEGT. This CDR3 region has 16 residues. CDR3 DNA: TGTGCCAGCAGTGAACCTCCGGGAAGGCCCCAAGAGACCCAGTACTTC. Translating gives CASSEPPGRPQETQYF.

This clone has only a few counts. The chain uses TRBV28 and TRBJ1-4; D remains unclear. The CDR3 is 20 residues long. Per germline, CDR1 MDHEN and CDR2 SYDVKM. V lost 3 bases and J 8 bases, leaving 31 bases between the germline ends. CDR3 in amino acids: CASSFHSIDGREEAREKLFF. The CDR3 DNA reads TGTGCCAGCAGTTTCCATTCTATTGACGGTCGGGAGGAGGCGAGGGAAAAACTGTTTTTT.